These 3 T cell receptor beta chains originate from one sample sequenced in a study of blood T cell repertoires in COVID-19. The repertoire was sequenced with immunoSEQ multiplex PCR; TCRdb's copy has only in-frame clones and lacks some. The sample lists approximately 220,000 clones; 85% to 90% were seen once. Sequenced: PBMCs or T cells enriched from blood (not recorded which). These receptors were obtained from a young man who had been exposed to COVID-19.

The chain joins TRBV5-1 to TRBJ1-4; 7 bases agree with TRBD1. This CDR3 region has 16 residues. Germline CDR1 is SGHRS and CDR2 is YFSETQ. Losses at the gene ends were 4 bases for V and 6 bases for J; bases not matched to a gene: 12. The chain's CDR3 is CASSPGTAPRDEKLFF. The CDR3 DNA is TGCGCCAGCAGCCCTGGGACAGCCCCAAGAGATGAAAAACTGTTTTTT. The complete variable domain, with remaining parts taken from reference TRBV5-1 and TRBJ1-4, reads KAGVTQTPRYLIKTRGQQVTLSCSPISGHRSVSWYQQTPGQGLQFLFEYFSETQRNKGNFPGRFSGRQFSNSRSEMNVSTLELGDSALYLCASSPGTAPRDEKLFFGSGTQLSVL.

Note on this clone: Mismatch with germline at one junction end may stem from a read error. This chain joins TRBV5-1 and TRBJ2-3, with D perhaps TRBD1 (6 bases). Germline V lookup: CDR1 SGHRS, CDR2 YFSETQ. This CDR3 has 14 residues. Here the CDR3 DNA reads TGCGCCAGCAGTTTGGACAGTAGCACAGATACGCAGTATTTT. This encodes CASSLDSSTDTQYF.

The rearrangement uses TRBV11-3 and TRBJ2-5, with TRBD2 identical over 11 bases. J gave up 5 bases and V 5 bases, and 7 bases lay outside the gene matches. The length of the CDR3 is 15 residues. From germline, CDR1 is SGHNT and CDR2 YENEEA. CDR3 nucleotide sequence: TGTGCCAGCAGCACTACTAGCGGGGGTACGGAGACCCAGTACTTC. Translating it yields CASSTTSGGTETQYF.